This record concerns one TCR beta chain sequence. CDR3 size: 16 residues. CDR1 SGHTA and CDR2 FQGNSA come from the germline V gene. J gave up 7 bases and V 0 bases, and 5 bases lay outside the gene matches. This sample is part of a study of blood T cell repertoires in COVID-19. Study summary: Sites across the United States, Italy and Spain contributed samples from acute and convalescent COVID-19.

Original analysis: By means of reference gene primer amplification, nucleated cell counts were estimated. TCRdb keeps only in-frame clones here, not all; method: immunoSEQ multiplex PCR. V and J calls and clone size come straight from that table; D and trimming were deduced from the DNA. The sample lists 90,000 to 130,000 clones; 76% were seen once. This sequence originates from a woman of 80 years or more with acute or convalescent COVID-19. The V call is TRBV7-2, the J call TRBJ2-3, with 12 bases lining up with TRBD2. The sequenced sample was peripheral blood. CDR3 nucleotides: TGTGCCAGCAGCTTAGCTCTAGCGGGAGGGCAACATACGCAGTATTTT. Protein: CASSLALAGGQHTQYF.